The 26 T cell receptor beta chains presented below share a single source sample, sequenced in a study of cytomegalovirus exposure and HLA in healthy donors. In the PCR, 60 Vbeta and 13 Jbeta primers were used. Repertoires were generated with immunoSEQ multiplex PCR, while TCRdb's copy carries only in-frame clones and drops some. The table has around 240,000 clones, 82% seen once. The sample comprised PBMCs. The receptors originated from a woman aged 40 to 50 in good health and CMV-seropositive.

The CDR3 here is CASSQGLGGYTF. For the CDR3, the DNA is TGTGCCAGCAGCCAGGGGCTTGGTGGCTACACCTTC. The rearrangement links TRBV7-2 to TRBJ1-2; a weak D match, TRBD1 (6 bases). Germline CDR1 and CDR2: SGHTA and FQGNSA. This CDR3 contains 12 residues. The V gene lost 5 bases and the J gene lost 7 bases, with 11 bases spanning the gap.

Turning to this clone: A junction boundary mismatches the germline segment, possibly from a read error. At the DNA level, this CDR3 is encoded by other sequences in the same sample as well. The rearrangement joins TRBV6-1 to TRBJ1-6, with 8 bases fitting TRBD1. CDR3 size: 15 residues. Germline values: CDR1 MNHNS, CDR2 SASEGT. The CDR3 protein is CASSPNRGSNSPLHF. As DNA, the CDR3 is TGTGCCAGCAGTCCTAACAGGGGGTCTAATTCCCCCCTCCACTTT.

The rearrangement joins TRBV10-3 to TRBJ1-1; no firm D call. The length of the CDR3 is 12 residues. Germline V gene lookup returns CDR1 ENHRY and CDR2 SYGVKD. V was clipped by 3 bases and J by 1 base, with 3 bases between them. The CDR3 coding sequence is TGTGCCATCAGTGATCGGAACACTGAAGCTTTCTTT. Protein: CAISDRNTEAFF.

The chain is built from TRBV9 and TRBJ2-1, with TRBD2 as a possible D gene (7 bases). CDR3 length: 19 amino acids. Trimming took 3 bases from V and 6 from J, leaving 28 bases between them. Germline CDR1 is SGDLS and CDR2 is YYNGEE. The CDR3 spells CASSEHLGRRGGEVNEQFF. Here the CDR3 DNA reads TGTGCCAGCAGCGAACATTTGGGGAGGAGGGGGGGGGAGGTCAATGAGCAGTTCTTC.

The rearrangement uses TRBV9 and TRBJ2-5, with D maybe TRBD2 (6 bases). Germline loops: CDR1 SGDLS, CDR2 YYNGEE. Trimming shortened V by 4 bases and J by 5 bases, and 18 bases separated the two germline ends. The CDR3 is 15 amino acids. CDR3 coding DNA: TGTGCCAGCAGCTTTACAGGACTAACGGGGGAGACCCAGTACTTC. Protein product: CASSFTGLTGETQYF.

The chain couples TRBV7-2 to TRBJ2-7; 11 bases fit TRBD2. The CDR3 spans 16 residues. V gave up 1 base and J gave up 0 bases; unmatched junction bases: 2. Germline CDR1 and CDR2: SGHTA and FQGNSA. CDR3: CASSLVLAGASYEQYF. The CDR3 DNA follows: TGTGCCAGCAGCTTAGTACTAGCGGGGGCCTCCTACGAGCAGTACTTC. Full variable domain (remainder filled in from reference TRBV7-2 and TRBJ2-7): GAGVSQSPSNKVTEKGKDVELRCDPISGHTALYWYRQSLGQGLEFLIYFQGNSAPDKSGLPSDRFSAERTGGSVSTLTIQRTQQEDSAVYLCASSLVLAGASYEQYFGPGTRLTVT.

In nucleotides, the CDR3 is TGCGCCAGCAGCCAAGAGTTGCAGATCAGCACAGATACGCAGTATTTT. Protein product: CASSQELQISTDTQYF. This rearrangement joins TRBV4-3 to TRBJ2-3; D is undetermined. CDR1 is LGHNA and CDR2 is YSLEER in the germline V gene. Trimming took 0 bases from V and 0 from J, leaving 10 bases between them. The CDR3 covers 16 residues.

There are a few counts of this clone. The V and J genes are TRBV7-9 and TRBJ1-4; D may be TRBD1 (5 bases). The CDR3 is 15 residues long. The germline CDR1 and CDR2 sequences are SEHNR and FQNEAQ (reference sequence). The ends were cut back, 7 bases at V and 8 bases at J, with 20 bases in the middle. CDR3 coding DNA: TGTGCCAGCATTCCTTCCACAGGCCCCAAGGAAAAACTGTTTTTT. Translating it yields CASIPSTGPKEKLFF.

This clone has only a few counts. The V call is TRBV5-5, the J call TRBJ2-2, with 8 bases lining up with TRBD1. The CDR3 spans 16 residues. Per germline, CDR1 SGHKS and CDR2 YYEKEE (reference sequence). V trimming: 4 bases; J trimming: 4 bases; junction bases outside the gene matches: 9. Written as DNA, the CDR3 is TGTGCCAGCAGCCCGAGGACAGGGCTCAGCACCGGGGAGCTGTTTTTT. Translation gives CASSPRTGLSTGELFF.

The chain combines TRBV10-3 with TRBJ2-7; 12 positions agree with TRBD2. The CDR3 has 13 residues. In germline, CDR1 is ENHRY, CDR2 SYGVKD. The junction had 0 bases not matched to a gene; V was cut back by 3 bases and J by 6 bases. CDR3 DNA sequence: TGTGCCATCAGTGAACTAGCGGGGGGCGAGCAGTACTTC. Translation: CAISELAGGEQYF.

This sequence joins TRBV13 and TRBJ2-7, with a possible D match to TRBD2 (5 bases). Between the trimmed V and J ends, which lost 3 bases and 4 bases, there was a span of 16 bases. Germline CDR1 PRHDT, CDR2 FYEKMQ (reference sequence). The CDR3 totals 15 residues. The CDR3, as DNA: TGTGCCAGCAGCTTGGGAGCGCCGCGAGGGTACGAGCAGTACTTC. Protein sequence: CASSLGAPRGYEQYF.

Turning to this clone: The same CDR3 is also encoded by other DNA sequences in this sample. CDR3 in amino acids: CASSPGQGGNSPLHF. CDR3 in DNA: TGTGCCAGCAGCCCTGGACAGGGCGGTAATTCACCCCTCCACTTT. The V and J genes are TRBV7-2 and TRBJ1-6; TRBD1 aligns across 8 bases. Losses at the gene ends were 5 bases for V and 6 bases for J; bases not matched to a gene: 6. The CDR3 runs to 15 residues. Germline CDR1 SGHTA, CDR2 FQGNSA.

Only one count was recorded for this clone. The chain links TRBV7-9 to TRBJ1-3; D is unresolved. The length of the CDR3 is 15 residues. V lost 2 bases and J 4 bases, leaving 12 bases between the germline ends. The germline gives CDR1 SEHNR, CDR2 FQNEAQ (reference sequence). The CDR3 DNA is TGTGCCAGCAGCTTATACCTCACGGAGGGAAACACCATATATTTT. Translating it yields CASSLYLTEGNTIYF.

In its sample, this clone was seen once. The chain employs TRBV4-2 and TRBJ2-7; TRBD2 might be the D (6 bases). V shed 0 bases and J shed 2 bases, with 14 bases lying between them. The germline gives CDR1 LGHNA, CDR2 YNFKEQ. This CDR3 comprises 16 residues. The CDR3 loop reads CASSQDAAGSAYEQYF. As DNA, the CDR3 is TGTGCCAGCAGCCAAGATGCCGCGGGATCAGCCTACGAGCAGTACTTC.

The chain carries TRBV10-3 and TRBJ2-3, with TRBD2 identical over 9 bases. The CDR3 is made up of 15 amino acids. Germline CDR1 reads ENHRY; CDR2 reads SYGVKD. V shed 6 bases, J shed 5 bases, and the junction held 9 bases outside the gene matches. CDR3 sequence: CAISGGLATQDTQYF. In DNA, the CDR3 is TGTGCCATCAGCGGCGGACTAGCGACTCAAGATACGCAGTATTTT.

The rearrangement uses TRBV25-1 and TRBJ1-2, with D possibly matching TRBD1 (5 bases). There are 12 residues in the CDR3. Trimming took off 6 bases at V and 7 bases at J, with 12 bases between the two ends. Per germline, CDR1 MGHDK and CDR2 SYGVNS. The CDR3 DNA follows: TGTGCCAGCAGGAGGCAGGGCAGTGGCTACACCTTC. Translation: CASRRQGSGYTF.

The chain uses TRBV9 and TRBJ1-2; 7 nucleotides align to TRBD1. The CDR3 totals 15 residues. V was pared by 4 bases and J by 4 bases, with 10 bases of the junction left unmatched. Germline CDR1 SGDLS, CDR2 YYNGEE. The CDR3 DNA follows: TGTGCCAGCAGCCAAAATCCCGGACAGGCCTATGGCTACACCTTC. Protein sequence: CASSQNPGQAYGYTF.

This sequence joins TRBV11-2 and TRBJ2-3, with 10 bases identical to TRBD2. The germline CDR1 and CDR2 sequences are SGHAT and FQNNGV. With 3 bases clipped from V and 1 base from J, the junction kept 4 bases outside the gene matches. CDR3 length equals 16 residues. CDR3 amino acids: CASSFPSGGRTDTQYF. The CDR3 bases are TGTGCCAGCAGCTTCCCTAGCGGGGGTCGCACAGATACGCAGTATTTT.

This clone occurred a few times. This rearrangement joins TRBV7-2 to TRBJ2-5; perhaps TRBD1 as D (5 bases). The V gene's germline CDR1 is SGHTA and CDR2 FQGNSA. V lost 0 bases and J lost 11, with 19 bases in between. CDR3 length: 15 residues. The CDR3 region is CASSLASGSPLEQYF. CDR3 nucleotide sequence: TGTGCCAGCAGCTTAGCATCAGGGTCCCCCCTAGAGCAGTACTTC. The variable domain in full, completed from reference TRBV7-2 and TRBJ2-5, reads GAGVSQSPSNKVTEKGKDVELRCDPISGHTALYWYRQSLGQGLEFLIYFQGNSAPDKSGLPSDRFSAERTGGSVSTLTIQRTQQEDSAVYLCASSLASGSPLEQYFGPGTRLLVL.

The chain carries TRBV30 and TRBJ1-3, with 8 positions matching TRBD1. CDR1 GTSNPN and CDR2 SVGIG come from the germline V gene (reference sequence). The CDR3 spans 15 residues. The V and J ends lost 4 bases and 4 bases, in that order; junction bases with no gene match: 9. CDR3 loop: CAWMVGTGPGNTIYF. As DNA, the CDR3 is TGTGCCTGGATGGTTGGGACAGGCCCGGGAAACACCATATATTTT.

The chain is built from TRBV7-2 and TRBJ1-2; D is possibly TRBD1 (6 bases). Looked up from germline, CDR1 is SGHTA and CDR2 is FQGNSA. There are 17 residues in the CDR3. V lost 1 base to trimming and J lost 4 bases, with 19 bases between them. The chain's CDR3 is CASSLGGGAGDRYGYTF. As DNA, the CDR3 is TGTGCCAGCAGCTTAGGTGGGGGGGCAGGGGATCGCTATGGCTACACCTTC.

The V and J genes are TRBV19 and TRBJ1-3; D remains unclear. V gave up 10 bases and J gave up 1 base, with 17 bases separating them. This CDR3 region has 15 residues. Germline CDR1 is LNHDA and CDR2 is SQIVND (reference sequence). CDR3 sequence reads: CATTRGQLSGNTIYF. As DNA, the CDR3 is TGTGCCACCACGCGTGGGCAACTGTCTGGAAACACCATATATTTT.

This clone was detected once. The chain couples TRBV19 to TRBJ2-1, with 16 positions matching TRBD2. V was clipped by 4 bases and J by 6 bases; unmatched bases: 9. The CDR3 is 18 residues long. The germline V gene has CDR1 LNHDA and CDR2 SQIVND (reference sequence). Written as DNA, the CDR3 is TGTGCCAGTAGTAGAAGCGGGACTAGCGGGAGGGCCCTCAATGAGCAGTTCTTC. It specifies CASSRSGTSGRALNEQFF.

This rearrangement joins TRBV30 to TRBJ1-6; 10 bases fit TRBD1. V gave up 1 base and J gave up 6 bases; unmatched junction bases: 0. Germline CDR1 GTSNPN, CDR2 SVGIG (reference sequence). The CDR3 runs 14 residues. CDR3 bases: TGTGCCTGGAGTGGGGACAGGGGTAATTCACCCCTCCACTTT. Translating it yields CAWSGDRGNSPLHF. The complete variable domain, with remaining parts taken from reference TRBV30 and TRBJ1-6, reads SQTIHQWPATLVQPVGSPLSLECTVEGTSNPNLYWYRQAAGRGLQLLFYSVGIGQISSEVPQNLSASRPQDRQFILSSKKLLLSDSGFYLCAWSGDRGNSPLHFGNGTRLTVT.

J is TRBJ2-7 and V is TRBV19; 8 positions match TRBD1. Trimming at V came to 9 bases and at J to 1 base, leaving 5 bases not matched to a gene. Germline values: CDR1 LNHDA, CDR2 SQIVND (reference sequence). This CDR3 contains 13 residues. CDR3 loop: CASRQGLSYEQYF. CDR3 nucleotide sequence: TGTGCCAGCCGACAGGGGCTTTCCTACGAGCAGTACTTC.

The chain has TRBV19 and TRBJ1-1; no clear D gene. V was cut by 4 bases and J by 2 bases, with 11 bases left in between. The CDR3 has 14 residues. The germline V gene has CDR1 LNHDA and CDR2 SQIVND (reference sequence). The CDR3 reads CASSKYTRNTEAFF. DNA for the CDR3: TGTGCCAGTAGTAAATACACCCGCAACACTGAAGCTTTCTTT.